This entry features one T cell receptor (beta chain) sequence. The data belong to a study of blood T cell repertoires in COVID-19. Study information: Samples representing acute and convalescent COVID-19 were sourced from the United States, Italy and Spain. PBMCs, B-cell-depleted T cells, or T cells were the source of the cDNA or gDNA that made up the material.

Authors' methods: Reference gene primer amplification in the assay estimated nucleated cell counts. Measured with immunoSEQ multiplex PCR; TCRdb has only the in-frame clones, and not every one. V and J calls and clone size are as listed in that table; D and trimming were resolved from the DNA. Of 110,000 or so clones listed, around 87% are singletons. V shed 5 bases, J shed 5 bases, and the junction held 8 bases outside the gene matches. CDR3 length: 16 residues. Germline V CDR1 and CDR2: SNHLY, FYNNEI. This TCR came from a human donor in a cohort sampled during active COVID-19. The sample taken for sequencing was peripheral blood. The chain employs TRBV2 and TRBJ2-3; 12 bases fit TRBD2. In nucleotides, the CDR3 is TGTGCCAGCAGTTGGACTAGCGGGAACGTAAGAGATACGCAGTATTTT. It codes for CASSWTSGNVRDTQYF. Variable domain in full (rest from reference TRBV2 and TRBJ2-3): EPEVTQTPSHQVTQMGQEVILRCVPISNHLYFYWYRQILGQKVEFLVSFYNNEISEKSEIFDDQFSVERPDGSNFTLKIRSTKLEDSAMYFCASSWTSGNVRDTQYFGPGTRLTVL.